Below, 15 T cell receptor beta chains from the same sample are listed, as sequenced in a study of cytomegalovirus exposure and HLA in healthy donors. Both 60 Vbeta primers and 13 Jbeta primers went into the PCR. Assay: immunoSEQ multiplex PCR; the TCRdb copy retains only in-frame clones and omits some. This sample has around 120,000 clones, with more than 80% found just once. The sample comprised PBMCs. The receptor set was obtained from a man younger than 45 in good health and CMV-seronegative.

This chain connects TRBV19 to TRBJ1-1; maybe TRBD1 (6 bases). The CDR3 has 12 amino acids. V lost 7 bases and J lost 6, with 12 bases in between. Germline V gene data show CDR1 as LNHDA and CDR2 as SQIVND (reference sequence). This chain's CDR3 is CASIQGSSEAFF. DNA for the CDR3: TGTGCCAGTATCCAGGGGTCCTCTGAAGCTTTCTTT.

The chain uses TRBV4-3 and TRBJ2-3, with 9 bases matching TRBD2. V lost 0 bases to trimming and J lost 1 base; unmatched junction nucleotides: 8. Germline assignment: CDR1 LGHNA and CDR2 YSLEER. There are 18 residues in the CDR3. In nucleotides, the CDR3 is TGCGCCAGCAGCCAAGATCTGACTAGCGGCTTCGGCACAGATACGCAGTATTTT. It translates to CASSQDLTSGFGTDTQYF.

The chain uses TRBV4-1 and TRBJ1-2; D ambiguous. This CDR3 spans 13 amino acids. V dropped 1 base and J dropped 8 bases, with 11 bases sitting between them. Per germline, CDR1 MGHRA and CDR2 YSYEKL. The CDR3 DNA follows: TGCGCCAGCAGCCAAGTAAACCCGAGGGGCTACACCTTC. It translates to CASSQVNPRGYTF.

There are a few counts of this clone. The same CDR3 is also encoded by other DNA sequences in this sample. The chain has TRBV5-4 and TRBJ2-7; no clear D gene. Germline-derived CDR1 and CDR2 are SGHNT and YYREEE (reference sequence). The CDR3 totals 14 residues. The V end was cut by 0 bases, the J end by 2 bases, with 9 bases between. In nucleotides, the CDR3 is TGTGCCAGCAGCTTGGGTGGGCAAACCTACGAGCAGTACTTC. Amino acids: CASSLGGQTYEQYF.

The chain recombines TRBV29-1 with TRBJ2-7; 7 bases fit TRBD1. Germline CDR1 reads SQVTM; CDR2 reads ANQGSEA. The V and J ends lost 6 bases and 0 bases, in that order; junction bases with no gene match: 8. This CDR3 is built from 14 residues. CDR3 nucleotide sequence: TGCAGCGTCGATATGACAGGGAACTCCTACGAGCAGTACTTC. Amino acid sequence: CSVDMTGNSYEQYF.

The chain is built from TRBV18 and TRBJ1-1, with 11 bases that match TRBD1. V lost 5 bases to trimming and J lost 1 base; unmatched junction nucleotides: 3. Germline V gives CDR1 KGHSH, CDR2 LQKENI. The CDR3 covers 15 residues. CDR3 sequence: CASSGGQGENTEAFF. CDR3 nucleotide sequence: TGTGCCAGCTCAGGGGGACAGGGGGAGAACACTGAAGCTTTCTTT.

The chain has TRBV5-5 and TRBJ1-1; D might be TRBD1 (6 bases). Trimming removed 4 bases from V and 4 bases from J, with 14 bases in between. Germline V gives CDR1 SGHKS, CDR2 YYEKEE (reference sequence). The CDR3 contains 14 residues. CDR3 sequence (DNA): TGTGCCAGCAGCCTAACAGGGAAGAGCACTGAAGCTTTCTTT. As protein: CASSLTGKSTEAFF.

The chain recombines TRBV7-9 with TRBJ2-1; D is possibly TRBD2 (6 bases). Germline V gene data show CDR1 as SEHNR and CDR2 as FQNEAQ (reference sequence). CDR3 length: 16 residues. The V end was cut by 5 bases, the J end by 6 bases, with 20 bases between. The CDR3 sequence is CASSHPRLVEFNEQFF. The CDR3 nucleotides read TGTGCCAGCAGCCATCCGCGACTAGTGGAATTCAATGAGCAGTTCTTC.

The chain joins TRBV5-6 to TRBJ2-7, with 10 bases that match TRBD1. Germline V gene sequence: CDR1 SGHDT, CDR2 YYEEEE. This CDR3 is built from 17 residues. The J segment lost 2 bases and the V segment lost 4 bases, leaving 12 bases of the junction unmatched. The CDR3 is CASSPEPPDRGTYEQYF. CDR3 DNA: TGTGCCAGCAGCCCGGAACCCCCGGACAGGGGGACCTACGAGCAGTACTTC.

The gene calls are TRBV16 and TRBJ1-4; D uncertain. Germline CDR1 and CDR2: KGHSY and FQNENV. This CDR3 is 13 amino acids long. Trimming took off 4 bases at V and 5 bases at J, with 8 bases between the two ends. As DNA, the CDR3 is TGTGCCAGCAGCCTTGGTCAGAATGAAAAACTGTTTTTT. Translated, it gives CASSLGQNEKLFF.

The table lists this clone with a few counts. This chain joins TRBV27 and TRBJ1-4; 8 bases align to TRBD1. Germline loops: CDR1 MNHEY, CDR2 SMNVEV (reference sequence). This CDR3 region has 15 residues. The ends lost 7 bases at V and 2 bases at J; junction bases unmatched: 6. The CDR3 sequence is CASKPNRGTNEKLFF. The CDR3 coding sequence is TGTGCCAGCAAGCCTAACAGGGGGACTAATGAAAAACTGTTTTTT.

CDR3: CASSVTSNDPLVIPDTQYF. The DNA for the CDR3 is TGTGCCAGCAGTGTGACTAGTAACGACCCGCTGGTGATCCCAGATACGCAGTATTTT. The rearrangement links TRBV28 to TRBJ2-3; D possibly corresponds to TRBD2 (6 bases). The V and J ends lost 5 bases and 4 bases respectively, with 28 bases between them. From germline, CDR1 is MDHEN and CDR2 SYDVKM. The CDR3 runs to 19 residues.

The J gene is TRBJ2-7, the V gene TRBV10-1; 10 bases fit TRBD1. The junction had 4 bases not matched to a gene; V was cut back by 8 bases and J by 3 bases. CDR3 size: 13 residues. Looked up from germline, CDR1 is WNHNN and CDR2 is SYGVQD (reference sequence). The CDR3 spells CASSGTGDYEQYF. The CDR3 bases are TGCGCCAGCTCCGGGACAGGGGACTACGAGCAGTACTTC.

This clone is a singleton in its sample. V usage is TRBV5-4 and J usage is TRBJ2-7; TRBD2 might be the D (6 bases). The CDR3 covers 15 residues. V was clipped by 1 base and J by 0 bases, with 11 bases between them. Germline CDR1 SGHNT, CDR2 YYREEE (reference sequence). Here the CDR3 reads CASSLTPGASYEQYF. The CDR3 bases are TGTGCCAGCAGCTTGACCCCGGGAGCCTCCTACGAGCAGTACTTC.

The chain uses TRBV5-4 and TRBJ2-7, with a weak D call TRBD2 (5 bases). CDR1 is SGHNT and CDR2 is YYREEE in the germline V gene (reference sequence). The CDR3 covers 13 residues. V lost 0 bases and J lost 5, with 9 bases in between. CDR3 sequence reads: CASSLVIGDEQYF. DNA of the CDR3: TGTGCCAGCAGCTTGGTAATCGGGGACGAGCAGTACTTC.